This passage covers 5 T cell receptor beta chains from one sample sequenced in a study of response to subunit inactivated influenza vaccine. TCRdb re-analysed the RT-PCR reads in MiXCR, keeping a single row per CDR3 protein. In the table there are 860,000 or so distinct CDR3 sequences, around 21% of which are singletons. The material was PBMCs from blood, obtained less than 6 days after vaccination. The receptors come from a man aged 45-60 years who received an inactivated influenza vaccine.

The chain combines TRBV5-5 with TRBJ1-1; TRBD1 might be the D (6 bases). V dropped 1 base and J dropped 4 bases, with 14 bases sitting between them. There are 15 residues in the CDR3. Germline lookup yields CDR1 SGHKS and CDR2 YYEKEE (reference sequence). CDR3 DNA: TGTGCCAGCAGCTTGCTCGGGACACGGGGCACTGAAGCTTTCTTT. Protein sequence: CASSLLGTRGTEAFF.

This clonotype has only a few counts. V is TRBV5-1 and J is TRBJ2-5, with D hard to call. Trimming stripped 6 bases from V and 2 bases from J, with 11 bases between. The CDR3 covers 13 residues. In germline, CDR1 is SGHRS, CDR2 YFSETQ. The CDR3 sequence is CASKEAVQETQYF. The CDR3 nucleotides read TGCGCCAGCAAGGAAGCAGTTCAAGAGACCCAGTACTTC.

This clonotype has just a few counts. The chain combines TRBV6-2 or TRBV6-3 with TRBJ2-4, with a possible D match to TRBD2 (5 bases). Germline CDR1 and CDR2: MNHEY and SVGEGT. CDR3 size: 16 residues. Trimming took 2 bases from V and 0 from J, leaving 11 bases between them. The CDR3 protein is CASSYVRDPAKNIQYF. The DNA for the CDR3 is TGTGCCAGCAGTTACGTTCGGGATCCAGCCAAAAACATTCAGTACTTC.

The V gene is TRBV29-1, the J gene TRBJ1-1; no reliable D call. V lost 4 bases and J 4 bases, leaving 13 bases between the germline ends. Germline V lookup: CDR1 SQVTM, CDR2 ANQGSEA. The CDR3 sequence is 13 residues long. As DNA, the CDR3 is TGCAGCGTTGGGGGTGGCGGGAGCACTGAAGCTTTCTTT. Protein sequence: CSVGGGGSTEAFF.

The gene calls are TRBV12-3 or TRBV12-4 and TRBJ2-2, with D hard to call. Between the trimmed V and J ends, which lost 1 base and 4 bases, there was a span of 13 bases. This CDR3 region has 16 residues. CDR3 sequence (DNA): TGTGCCAGCAGTTTAGAAGGCCCACAAGTCACCGGGGAGCTGTTTTTT. This encodes CASSLEGPQVTGELFF.